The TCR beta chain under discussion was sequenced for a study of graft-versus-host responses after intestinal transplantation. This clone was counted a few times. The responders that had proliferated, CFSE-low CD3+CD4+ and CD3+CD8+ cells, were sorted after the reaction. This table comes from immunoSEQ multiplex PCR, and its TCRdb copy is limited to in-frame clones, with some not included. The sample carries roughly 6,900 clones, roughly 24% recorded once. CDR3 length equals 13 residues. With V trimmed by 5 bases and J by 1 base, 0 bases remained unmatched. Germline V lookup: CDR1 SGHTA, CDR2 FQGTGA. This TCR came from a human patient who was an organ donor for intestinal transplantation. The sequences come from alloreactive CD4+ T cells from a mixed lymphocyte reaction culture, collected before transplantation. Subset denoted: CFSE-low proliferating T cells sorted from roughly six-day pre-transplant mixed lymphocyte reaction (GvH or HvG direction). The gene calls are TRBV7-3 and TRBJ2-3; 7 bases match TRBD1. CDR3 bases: TGTGCCAGCAGCGACAGGGGCACAGATACGCAGTATTTT. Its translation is CASSDRGTDTQYF.